The text below deals with one TCR beta chain. This sample is drawn from a study of identifying expanded T cells in peripheral blood. The CDR3 is 16 residues long. V was trimmed by 4 bases and J by 6 bases, leaving 20 bases between them. The V gene's germline CDR1 is MNHEY and CDR2 SMNVEV (reference sequence). Produced via immunoSEQ multiplex PCR; TCRdb's table is partial and in-frame only. The sample carries some 91,000 clones, 88% recorded once. This clonotype was sampled from a person aged 18 to 75 in good health. The rearrangement uses TRBV27 and TRBJ2-3; D is uncertain. Sequencing used blood. This chain's CDR3 is CASSSSGRTQWDTQYF. In DNA, the CDR3 is TGTGCCAGCAGTTCTTCCGGGCGGACCCAGTGGGATACGCAGTATTTT.